What follows is one T cell receptor beta chain and its context. The data stem from a study of blood T cell repertoires in COVID-19. Background on the study: The United States, Italy and Spain supplied acute and convalescent COVID-19 samples.

Authors' processing steps: Cell counts per sample came from amplifying reference gene primers. Sequencing was performed with immunoSEQ multiplex PCR; in TCRdb, only in-frame clones are kept and a portion is missing. The V and J calls and clone size come from that table; D and trimming were worked out from the DNA. The sample holds 110,000 or so clones, 80% seen once. The ends were cut back, 3 bases at V and 1 base at J, with 13 bases in the middle. Per germline, CDR1 SGHTA and CDR2 FQGTGA. The CDR3 consists of 15 residues. The V and J genes are TRBV7-3 and TRBJ2-7; no clear D gene. The sequenced material came from peripheral blood. The sequence was collected from a human donor in a cohort sampled during active or convalescent COVID-19. In DNA, the CDR3 is TGTGCCAGCAGCTTCCTTGGTGGAGCGTCCTACGAGCAGTACTTC. It encodes CASSFLGGASYEQYF. The whole variable domain, filled in from reference TRBV7-3 and TRBJ2-7, reads GAGVSQTPSNKVTEKGKYVELRCDPISGHTALYWYRQSLGQGPEFLIYFQGTGAADDSGLPNDRFFAVRPEGSVSTLKIQRTERGDSAVYLCASSFLGGASYEQYFGPGTRLTVT.